This passage covers 10 T cell receptor beta chains from one sample sequenced in a study of regulatory T cells in long-lasting Graves disease. Time point in this sample: newly diagnosed GD, antithyroid drugs for less than 3 months. Preparation of the TCR library used RNA extracted from PBMCs. To make TCR beta libraries, researchers used iRepertoire HTBI primers and Arm-PCR of CDR3 regions. Via MiXCR, TCRdb re-called the multiplex PCR reads, giving one row per CDR3 protein. The data contain about 200,000 distinct CDR3 sequences, about 18% of them seen just once; the ten biggest clones take up over 20%. The sample consisted of peripheral blood mononuclear cells (PBMCs), taken at new diagnosis, from a patient treated with antithyroid drugs. These receptors originate from a female donor with Graves disease.

This clonotype was seen repeatedly, ten times or more. The chain couples TRBV24-1 to TRBJ2-1; 8 bases align to TRBD1. Germline trimming cut 2 bases from V and 2 bases from J; bases unmatched to any gene: 1. CDR1 and CDR2 from the germline V gene are KGHDR and SFDVKD. The CDR3 contains 15 residues. CDR3 protein: CATSDSGGAYNEQFF. DNA for the CDR3: TGTGCCACCAGTGATTCAGGGGGCGCCTACAATGAGCAGTTCTTC.

This clonotype was seen repeatedly, ten times or more. This sequence joins TRBV27 and TRBJ2-3, with TRBD2 as a possible D gene (5 bases). The CDR3 spans 15 residues. Deletions cut 2 bases from V and 5 bases from J, with 14 bases between. Germline V CDR1 and CDR2: MNHEY, SMNVEV (reference sequence). This chain's CDR3 is CASSLGGSSGDTQYF. In DNA, the CDR3 is TGTGCCAGCAGTTTAGGCGGGTCTTCGGGAGATACGCAGTATTTT.

This clonotype appeared many times. V is TRBV24-1 and J is TRBJ2-7; D perhaps matches TRBD1 (6 bases). The CDR3 length is 14 residues. Germline lookup yields CDR1 KGHDR and CDR2 SFDVKD. V lost 7 bases to trimming and J lost 1 base, with 13 bases between them. CDR3 sequence (DNA): TGTGCCACCAGGGGGGCGGGCCCATCCTACGAGCAGTACTTC. This gives the protein CATRGAGPSYEQYF.

This clonotype showed up many times. The J gene is TRBJ2-5, the V gene TRBV11-2; D gene unclear. The V end lost 5 bases, the J end lost 2 bases, and 21 bases lay between the germline ends. CDR3 size: 17 residues. CDR1 and CDR2 (germline): SGHAT, FQNNGV. The CDR3 spells CASSASPRTGRQETQYF. CDR3 DNA: TGTGCCAGCAGCGCCTCACCCAGGACGGGCCGTCAAGAGACCCAGTACTTC.

In its sample, this clonotype was seen many times. V gene TRBV30 combines with J gene TRBJ2-1; 7 bases agree with TRBD1. Trimming removed 4 bases from V and 13 bases from J; junction bases left unmatched: 7. CDR1 is GTSNPN and CDR2 is SVGIG in the germline V gene (reference sequence). The CDR3 totals 11 residues. Written as DNA, the CDR3 is TGTGCCTGGACCGCTGAGGGGGCTCAGTTCTTC. It specifies CAWTAEGAQFF.

The table lists this clonotype with many counts. The chain employs TRBV7-2 and TRBJ1-6, with D possibly TRBD1 on 5 matching bases. The CDR3 loop spans 15 amino acids. Germline assignment: CDR1 SGHTA and CDR2 FQGNSA. Trimming shortened V by 0 bases and J by 14 bases, and 17 bases separated the two germline ends. CDR3 in amino acids: CASSLAVRGRGALHF. CDR3 nucleotides: TGTGCCAGCAGCTTAGCGGTTAGGGGACGAGGGGCCCTCCACTTT.

The V call is TRBV10-3, the J call TRBJ2-6; the D is unclear. The CDR3 spans 19 residues. Germline V gene sequence: CDR1 ENHRY, CDR2 SYGVKD. The germline V and J ends were trimmed by 6 bases and 0 bases, with 21 bases remaining between them. The CDR3 reads CAIRTFEDVKSSGANVLTF. CDR3 in DNA: TGTGCCATCAGGACCTTCGAGGACGTAAAGAGCTCTGGGGCCAACGTCCTGACTTTC.

Many counts were recorded for this clonotype. The chain's CDR3 is CSASRGSGNEQFF. The CDR3 DNA reads as TGCAGTGCTAGTCGCGGGAGCGGTAATGAGCAGTTCTTC. V is TRBV20-1 and J is TRBJ2-1, with TRBD2 matching 7 bases. Trimming cost V 3 bases and J 7 bases; bases outside gene matches: 6. The CDR3 totals 13 residues. Germline V lookup: CDR1 DFQATT, CDR2 SNEGSKA (reference sequence).

This clonotype was seen many times. For the CDR3, the DNA is TGCAGCGTTGAAGATCCGGGTACAGATACGCAGTATTTT. This gives the protein CSVEDPGTDTQYF. This chain connects TRBV29-1 to TRBJ2-3; no firm D call. Trimming left V 0 bases short and J 3 bases short, with 7 bases between. This CDR3 is 13 amino acids long. Per the germline V gene, CDR1 is SQVTM and CDR2 is ANQGSEA.

The table lists this clonotype with many counts. The V and J genes are TRBV11-2 and TRBJ2-7; TRBD1 matches 9 bases. The CDR3 contains 14 residues. Germline V gene sequence: CDR1 SGHAT, CDR2 FQNNGV. V gave up 5 bases and J gave up 6 bases; unmatched junction bases: 8. DNA for the CDR3: TGTGCCAGCAGCATTGTCCCGGGACAGGGCGAGCAGTACTTC. It yields the protein CASSIVPGQGEQYF.